This is a list of T cell receptor beta chains from one sample in a study of blood T cell repertoires in COVID-19. Assay used: immunoSEQ multiplex PCR; TCRdb lists only in-frame clones, some missing. The data hold about 120,000 clones, with 80% to 90% observed a single time. The sequenced sample was peripheral blood. The receptors originated from a man in his 70s with active or convalescent COVID-19. Both conserved end residues are part of each CDR3. A D gene is named only where the DNA matches it firmly. Clone size is stated in some rows and not others, as once, few, many or a class when expanded.

V: TRBV10-3; size: NA; J: TRBJ2-1; length: 14; D: NA; CDR3: CAISDRALTDEQFF; DNA: TGTGCCATCAGTGACAGGGCCCTCACCGATGAGCAGTTCTTC
V: TRBV12-5; size: NA; J: TRBJ2-1; length: 15; D: TRBD2; CDR3: CASGPGTSSYNEQFF; DNA: TGTGCTAGTGGTCCCGGGACTAGCTCCTACAATGAGCAGTTCTTC
V: TRBV7-2; size: NA; J: TRBJ2-1; length: 13; D: TRBD2; CDR3: CASSIGTIVEQFF; DNA: TGTGCCAGCAGCATCGGGACTATTGTTGAGCAGTTCTTC
V: TRBV14; size: NA; J: TRBJ2-1; length: 15; D: TRBD1; CDR3: CASSQRDRPYNEQFF; DNA: TGTGCCAGCAGCCAACGGGACAGACCCTACAATGAGCAGTTCTTC
V: TRBV11-2; size: NA; J: TRBJ1-2; length: 17; D: NA; CDR3: CASSPNYGGAASKGYTF; DNA: TGTGCCAGCAGCCCAAACTATGGCGGGGCGGCAAGTAAAGGCTACACCTTC
V: TRBV2; size: NA; J: TRBJ2-2; length: 16; D: TRBD1; CDR3: CASLYPGGIAAGELFF; DNA: TGTGCCAGCCTATACCCAGGGGGCATTGCCGCCGGGGAGCTGTTTTTT
V: TRBV3-1/TRBV3-2; size: NA; J: TRBJ1-1; length: 18; D: TRBD1; CDR3: CASSLTAGTGGLFTEAFF; DNA: TGTGCCAGCAGCCTTACCGCCGGGACAGGGGGCCTTTTCACTGAAGCTTTCTTT
V: TRBV10-3; size: many; J: TRBJ2-5; length: 16; D: TRBD2; CDR3: CAIRGASGGIQETQYF; DNA: TGTGCCATCAGAGGGGCGAGCGGGGGGATCCAAGAGACCCAGTACTTC
V: TRBV19; size: NA; J: TRBJ2-2; length: 16; D: NA; CDR3: CASSRTSGTSTGELFF; DNA: TGTGCCAGTAGTAGAACCTCCGGGACAAGTACCGGGGAGCTGTTTTTT
V: TRBV28; size: NA; J: TRBJ1-4; length: 12; D: TRBD1; CDR3: CASSLDQGVLFF; DNA: TGTGCCAGCAGTTTAGACCAGGGGGTACTGTTTTTT
V: TRBV29-1; size: NA; J: TRBJ2-7; length: 13; D: TRBD1; CDR3: CCVYTGANYEQYF; DNA: TGCTGCGTTTACACAGGGGCCAACTACGAGCAGTACTTC
V: TRBV6-6; size: NA; J: TRBJ1-5; length: 14; D: NA; CDR3: CASSYSELGQPQHF; DNA: TGTGCCAGCAGTTACTCAGAATTGGGCCAGCCCCAGCATTTT
V: TRBV28; size: once; J: TRBJ2-7; length: 16; D: NA; CDR3: CASTKRPPGHLYEQYF; DNA: TGTGCCAGCACAAAAAGGCCCCCGGGACACCTCTACGAGCAGTACTTC
V: TRBV7-6; size: NA; J: TRBJ2-7; length: 16; D: TRBD2; CDR3: CASSPRTSGLSYEQYF; DNA: TGTGCCAGCAGCCCAAGGACTAGCGGGTTGTCCTACGAGCAGTACTTC
V: TRBV4-2; size: NA; J: TRBJ1-2; length: 14; D: TRBD1; CDR3: CASSQSDRGYGYTF; DNA: TGTGCCAGCAGCCAATCTGACAGGGGCTATGGCTACACCTTC
V: TRBV27; size: NA; J: TRBJ2-5; length: 16; D: TRBD1; CDR3: CASSLWGQGYQETQYF; DNA: TGTGCCAGCAGTTTATGGGGACAGGGATACCAAGAGACCCAGTACTTC
V: TRBV28; size: NA; J: TRBJ1-1; length: 13; D: NA; CDR3: CASSPSGVTEAFF; DNA: TGTGCCAGCAGTCCCTCGGGGGTCACTGAAGCTTTCTTT
V: TRBV4-1; size: once; J: TRBJ2-7; length: 16; D: NA; CDR3: CASSPPVRQGLYEQYF; DNA: TGCGCCAGCAGCCCCCCAGTAAGGCAGGGGCTCTACGAGCAGTACTTC
V: TRBV28; size: NA; J: TRBJ2-5; length: 14; D: NA; CDR3: CASSLSAAQETQYF; DNA: TGTGCCAGCAGTTTAAGTGCAGCGCAAGAGACCCAGTACTTC
V: TRBV12-3/TRBV12-4; size: NA; J: TRBJ1-5; length: 12; D: NA; CDR3: CASSLRGASQHF; DNA: TGTGCCAGCAGCCTCCGGGGTGCTTCCCAGCATTTT
V: TRBV10-3; size: once; J: TRBJ2-2; length: 13; D: TRBD2; CDR3: CAILAGNTGELFF; DNA: TGTGCCATCCTAGCGGGGAACACCGGGGAGCTGTTTTTT
V: TRBV10-3; size: NA; J: TRBJ2-7; length: 17; D: TRBD1; CDR3: CAISVDRGQTSSYEQYF; DNA: TGTGCCATCAGTGTGGACAGGGGTCAGACTAGCTCCTACGAGCAGTACTTC
V: TRBV4-1; size: NA; J: TRBJ1-2; length: 13; D: TRBD1; CDR3: CASSPQGNYGYTF; DNA: TGCGCCAGCAGCCCACAGGGGAACTATGGCTACACCTTC
V: TRBV11-3; size: NA; J: TRBJ2-1; length: 13; D: NA; CDR3: CASSEGGGGPQFF; DNA: TGTGCCAGCAGCGAGGGTGGGGGAGGCCCGCAGTTCTTC
V: TRBV18; size: NA; J: TRBJ1-1; length: 14; D: NA; CDR3: CASSPLGGSTEAFF; DNA: TGTGCCAGCTCACCATTGGGGGGGAGCACTGAAGCTTTCTTT
V: TRBV6-5; size: NA; J: TRBJ2-1; length: 15; D: TRBD1; CDR3: CASSYTGTAYNEQFF; DNA: TGTGCCAGCAGTTACACGGGGACAGCCTACAATGAGCAGTTCTTC
V: TRBV12-3/TRBV12-4; size: NA; J: TRBJ2-3; length: 13; D: TRBD2; CDR3: CASRLAATNTQYF; DNA: TGTGCCAGCAGACTAGCGGCCACAAATACGCAGTATTTT
V: TRBV28; size: NA; J: TRBJ1-5; length: 12; D: NA; CDR3: CASQYSNQPQHF; DNA: TGTGCCAGCCAGTATAGCAATCAGCCCCAGCATTTT
V: TRBV2; size: NA; J: TRBJ1-6; length: 15; D: NA; CDR3: CASSVDSSYNSPLHF; DNA: TGTGCCAGCAGTGTCGACAGCTCCTATAATTCACCCCTCCACTTT
V: TRBV27; size: NA; J: TRBJ1-5; length: 15; D: NA; CDR3: CASSLAGGSNQPQHF; DNA: TGTGCCAGCAGTTTAGCGGGAGGTAGCAATCAGCCCCAGCATTTT
V: TRBV19; size: NA; J: TRBJ2-5; length: 15; D: TRBD1; CDR3: CASSTSGQSQETQYF; DNA: TGTGCCAGTAGTACCTCGGGACAGTCCCAAGAGACCCAGTACTTC
V: TRBV28; size: NA; J: TRBJ1-5; length: 13; D: NA; CDR3: CASTSSLNQPQHF; DNA: TGTGCCAGCACCTCCTCACTAAATCAGCCCCAGCATTTT
V: TRBV13; size: NA; J: TRBJ1-2; length: 16; D: TRBD1; CDR3: CASSPGTGYSNYGYTF; DNA: TGTGCCAGCAGCCCTGGGACAGGTTACTCTAACTATGGCTACACCTTC
V: TRBV10-3; size: NA; J: TRBJ2-2; length: 17; D: TRBD1; CDR3: CAISGDREAERGGELFF; DNA: TGTGCCATCAGTGGGGACAGGGAGGCGGAACGGGGCGGGGAGCTGTTTTTT
V: TRBV24-1; size: NA; J: TRBJ2-5; length: 17; D: NA; CDR3: CATSDRETDTGWETQYF; DNA: TGTGCCACCAGTGATCGTGAGACGGACACGGGTTGGGAGACCCAGTACTTC
V: TRBV7-9; size: NA; J: TRBJ1-3; length: 15; D: NA; CDR3: CASSLREGAGNTIYF; DNA: TGTGCCAGCAGCTTACGGGAGGGCGCTGGAAACACCATATATTTT
V: TRBV18; size: NA; J: TRBJ2-7; length: 13; D: NA; CDR3: CASSPLRRDEQYF; DNA: TGTGCCAGCTCGCCCCTCCGACGGGACGAGCAGTACTTC
V: TRBV7-3; size: NA; J: TRBJ1-1; length: 13; D: NA; CDR3: CASSFAQGTEAFF; DNA: TGTGCCAGCAGCTTCGCCCAGGGCACTGAAGCTTTCTTT
V: TRBV7-3; size: NA; J: TRBJ1-1; length: 13; D: TRBD1; CDR3: CASSSIQGAEAFF; DNA: TGTGCCAGCAGCTCCATACAGGGGGCTGAAGCTTTCTTT
V: TRBV18; size: NA; J: TRBJ1-1; length: 13; D: NA; CDR3: CASSPSRDTEAFF; DNA: TGTGCCAGCTCACCATCCAGGGACACTGAAGCTTTCTTT
V: TRBV19; size: many; J: TRBJ1-2; length: 14; D: NA; CDR3: CASSIGQFDYGYTF; DNA: TGTGCCAGTAGTATCGGACAGTTCGACTATGGCTACACCTTC
V: TRBV5-1; size: NA; J: TRBJ2-3; length: 15; D: NA; CDR3: CASSAGGTGADTQYF; DNA: TGCGCCAGCAGCGCTGGCGGGACGGGGGCAGATACGCAGTATTTT